A few counts support the clone carrying this T cell receptor beta chain. Antigen specificity is unknown. This CDR3 spans 14 amino acids. It was with a sample-barcoded 5' primer and a J-beta primer mix that a second PCR of roughly 6 to 12 cycles was run. TCRdb independently ran MiXCR on the 5' RACE reads; one entry per CDR3 protein. In the table there are roughly 1,500,000 distinct CDR3 sequences, 40% to 50% of which are singletons. This sample was taken from a study of blood T cells in healthy people across ages. Study-level findings and limits: Older individuals had lower TCR beta diversity per million T cells (the decline was roughly linear).

The source material was blood. V usage is TRBV21-1 and J usage is TRBJ2-7; the D call TRBD1 from the table was never checked on the DNA. TRBV21-1 is given as a pseudogene. The TCR sequence derives from a young woman in good health. CDR3 coding DNA: TGTGCCAGCAGCACACAGGGGGCTTCCTACGAGCAGTACTTC. Translated: CASSTQGASYEQYF.